This is a list of T cell receptor beta chains from one sample in a study of T-cell reconstitution after alpha-beta-depleted transplantation in children. From the PCR reads, TCRdb called clonotypes with MiXCR, one entry per CDR3 protein. The sample lists 200,000 to 250,000 distinct CDR3 sequences, approximately 9.7% occurring once. Here the sequenced sample was PBMCs from the stem cell graft donor, taken from the stem cell graft. These receptors all come from a human donor who donated a stem cell graft to a child with SCID. CDR3s include the opening cysteine and the closing phenylalanine or tryptophan. Fields, in order: CDR3 length, J gene, V gene, CDR3 protein.

>14|TRBJ1-4|TRBV29-1
CSVGRGQTNEKLFF
>16|TRBJ2-1|TRBV18
CASSPFDTRTYNEQFF
>16|TRBJ2-5|TRBV7-8
CASSHQRGESQETQYF
>12|TRBJ1-1|TRBV2
CASSVRVGEAFF
>13|TRBJ1-1|TRBV20-1
CSALGGSNTEAFF
>15|TRBJ2-1|TRBV7-2
CASGQGQSSYNEQFF
>17|TRBJ2-3|TRBV2
CASRFFGTSGGGDTQYF
>16|TRBJ1-6|TRBV20-1
CSARDLTGNIDSPLHF
>13|TRBJ2-1|TRBV7-9
CASSFLQNNEQFF
>13|TRBJ2-4|TRBV6-1
CASWGTVKNIQYF
>17|TRBJ1-2|TRBV12-3/TRBV12-4
CASSLRQGKVSNYGYTF
>14|TRBJ2-1|TRBV21-1
CASSKVYPSGGVGF
>13|TRBJ1-2|TRBV20-1
CSAREDRDDGYTF
>12|TRBJ2-1|TRBV7-9
CASSFLPNEQFF
>13|TRBJ1-2|TRBV3-1
CASSQDWTARYTF
>14|TRBJ2-2|TRBV5-1
CASSFRGNTGELFF
>15|TRBJ2-5|TRBV3-1
CASSQEGLASETQYF
>12|TRBJ2-2|TRBV15
CATRKGPGELFF
>13|TRBJ2-3|TRBV6-6
CASSYRAADTQYF
>17|TRBJ1-4|TRBV5-1
CASSLATDLATNEKLFF
>17|TRBJ2-5|TRBV5-1
CASSLGSGGSGIETQYF
>13|TRBJ2-1|TRBV5-5
CASSWDVYNEQFF
>18|TRBJ2-1|TRBV13
CASSLDWDRVSSYNEQFF
>11|TRBJ1-2|TRBV27
CASGDLDGYTF
>16|TRBJ2-7|TRBV4-3
CASSSWITGSRNEQYF
>13|TRBJ2-3|TRBV7-2
CASNMLLWDTQYF
>15|TRBJ1-1|TRBV5-1
CASSFLAGLNTEAFF
>14|TRBJ2-5|TRBV7-7
CASSLGNQPGTQYF
>14|TRBJ2-3|TRBV20-1
CSARGGGFTDTQYF
>14|TRBJ2-7|TRBV20-1
CSALTDLGRYEQYF
>19|TRBJ2-7|TRBV6-5
CASSSQRWSPGQGVYEQYF
>13|TRBJ2-1|TRBV3-1
CASSRQAGNEQFF
>18|TRBJ2-1|TRBV2
CASSEADRWTSGHNEQFF
>14|TRBJ2-5|TRBV20-1
CSARQPGRGLTQYF
>14|TRBJ1-1|TRBV25-1
CASSGVKTNTEAFF
>15|TRBJ1-6|TRBV7-6
CASSLGGNYNSPLHF
>14|TRBJ1-2|TRBV11-2
CASSSRDRVWGYTF
>15|TRBJ1-5|TRBV7-6
CASSLGPTSNQPQHF
>15|TRBJ1-2|TRBV13
CASSLYTGPGRGYTF
>14|TRBJ2-3|TRBV20-1
CSARGRGQEDTQYF
>19|TRBJ2-1|TRBV19
CASSIGGRVQGGFYNEQFF
>16|TRBJ1-5|TRBV2
CASSWGVPASNQPQHF
>13|TRBJ1-1|TRBV20-1
CSARDRWSTEAFF
>17|TRBJ1-5|TRBV27
CASRTGQGGGSNQPQHF
>17|TRBJ1-1|TRBV4-2
CASRQNRGPGAGTEAFF
>14|TRBJ2-1|TRBV20-1
CSAPNLGGGDEQFF
>15|TRBJ1-1|TRBV3-1
CASSQDIMVNTEAFF